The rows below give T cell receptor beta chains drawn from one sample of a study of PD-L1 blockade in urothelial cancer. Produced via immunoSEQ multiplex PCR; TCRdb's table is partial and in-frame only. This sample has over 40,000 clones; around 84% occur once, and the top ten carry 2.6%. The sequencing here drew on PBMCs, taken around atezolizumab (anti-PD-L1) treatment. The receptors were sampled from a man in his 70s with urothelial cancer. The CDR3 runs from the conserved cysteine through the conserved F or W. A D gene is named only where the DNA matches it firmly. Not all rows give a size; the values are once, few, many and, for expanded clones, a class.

CDR3nt: TGTGCCAGCAGCTCAGATCGAGGGGGCTACGAGCAGTACTTC; CDR3aa: CASSSDRGGYEQYF; d_gene: .; j_gene: TRBJ2-7; len: 14; v_gene: TRBV7-2; abundance: .
CDR3nt: TGCGCCAGCAGTCCCCATGGCGGGAGCCGGTACGAGCAGTACTTC; CDR3aa: CASSPHGGSRYEQYF; d_gene: TRBD2; j_gene: TRBJ2-7; len: 15; v_gene: TRBV10-1; abundance: once
CDR3nt: TGTGCCAGCAGTGAATATAGGACAGGGGCCGGTGGCTACACCTTC; CDR3aa: CASSEYRTGAGGYTF; d_gene: TRBD1; j_gene: TRBJ1-2; len: 15; v_gene: TRBV2; abundance: .
CDR3nt: TGTGCCAGCAGCCAAGAGGGACAGGGCAGGGAAGCCTATGGCTACACCTTC; CDR3aa: CASSQEGQGREAYGYTF; d_gene: TRBD1; j_gene: TRBJ1-2; len: 17; v_gene: TRBV4-2; abundance: .
CDR3nt: TGTGCCTGGAGTGCTAGGACAGGGATTTGGGGGATCTACGAGCAGTACTTC; CDR3aa: CAWSARTGIWGIYEQYF; d_gene: TRBD1; j_gene: TRBJ2-7; len: 17; v_gene: TRBV30; abundance: few
CDR3nt: TGTGCCTGCACCGGGAACAGAGACTCCTACGAGCAGTACTTC; CDR3aa: CACTGNRDSYEQYF; d_gene: .; j_gene: TRBJ2-7; len: 14; v_gene: TRBV30; abundance: .
CDR3nt: TGTGCCAGCGGAAGGACTAGGGCGACAGATACGCAGTATTTT; CDR3aa: CASGRTRATDTQYF; d_gene: TRBD2; j_gene: TRBJ2-3; len: 14; v_gene: TRBV6-1; abundance: .
CDR3nt: TGTGCCAGCAGCTCCCCAGGGGGCAGGGATGAGCAGTTCTTC; CDR3aa: CASSSPGGRDEQFF; d_gene: TRBD1; j_gene: TRBJ2-1; len: 14; v_gene: TRBV7-9; abundance: .
CDR3nt: TGTGCCTGGAGTCTACTAGCGGGAGGGGCAGATACGCAGTATTTT; CDR3aa: CAWSLLAGGADTQYF; d_gene: TRBD2; j_gene: TRBJ2-3; len: 15; v_gene: TRBV30; abundance: few
CDR3nt: TGCGCCAGCAGCGGAATAGCGGGAGGTGGGTACAATGAGCAGTTCTTC; CDR3aa: CASSGIAGGGYNEQFF; d_gene: TRBD2; j_gene: TRBJ2-1; len: 16; v_gene: TRBV5-1; abundance: .
CDR3nt: TGTGCTAGTGGTTCCAGGGCACGCCCTAAGCCCGCCACAGATACGCAGTATTTT; CDR3aa: CASGSRARPKPATDTQYF; d_gene: .; j_gene: TRBJ2-3; len: 18; v_gene: TRBV12-5; abundance: few
CDR3nt: TGTGCCAGCAGCAAGGGACAGGCGAACACTGAAGCTTTCTTT; CDR3aa: CASSKGQANTEAFF; d_gene: TRBD1; j_gene: TRBJ1-1; len: 14; v_gene: TRBV9; abundance: once
CDR3nt: TGCGCCAGCAGCTTGACTGATACTAACTCTGGGGCCAACGTCCTGACTTTC; CDR3aa: CASSLTDTNSGANVLTF; d_gene: .; j_gene: TRBJ2-6; len: 17; v_gene: TRBV5-1; abundance: .
CDR3nt: TGTGCCAGCAGGGAGGGACAGGGAGGAAGCTATGGCTACACCTTC; CDR3aa: CASREGQGGSYGYTF; d_gene: TRBD1; j_gene: TRBJ1-2; len: 15; v_gene: TRBV2; abundance: .
CDR3nt: TGTGCCAGCAGCGATGGGATGGGGAGGGTTGGTGGCTACACCTTC; CDR3aa: CASSDGMGRVGGYTF; d_gene: .; j_gene: TRBJ1-2; len: 15; v_gene: TRBV9; abundance: once
CDR3nt: TGCAGCGGCCGGGGAGAGACCCAGTACTTC; CDR3aa: CSGRGETQYF; d_gene: .; j_gene: TRBJ2-5; len: 10; v_gene: TRBV29-1; abundance: .
CDR3nt: TGTGCCAGCAGCGATACAGGGGTGGCCAAAAACATTCAGTACTTC; CDR3aa: CASSDTGVAKNIQYF; d_gene: TRBD1; j_gene: TRBJ2-4; len: 15; v_gene: TRBV6-5; abundance: .
CDR3nt: TGCGCCAGCAGCCCGGGACAGGTTAACACCGGGGAGCTGTTTTTT; CDR3aa: CASSPGQVNTGELFF; d_gene: TRBD1; j_gene: TRBJ2-2; len: 15; v_gene: TRBV5-1; abundance: .
CDR3nt: TGCGCCAGCAGCTTCAGTCCCGGGACAGGGGGCGCATATCATGGCTACACCTTC; CDR3aa: CASSFSPGTGGAYHGYTF; d_gene: TRBD1; j_gene: TRBJ1-2; len: 18; v_gene: TRBV5-1; abundance: .
CDR3nt: TGTGCCATCAGTGAGTCGTTCTCCCCGGTGTCAGGTCGGAACACTGAAGCTTTCTTT; CDR3aa: CAISESFSPVSGRNTEAFF; d_gene: .; j_gene: TRBJ1-1; len: 19; v_gene: TRBV10-3; abundance: .
CDR3nt: TGTGCCAGCAGTTCCGTCGGGGGTGACTATGGCTACACCTTC; CDR3aa: CASSSVGGDYGYTF; d_gene: .; j_gene: TRBJ1-2; len: 14; v_gene: TRBV6-6; abundance: .
CDR3nt: TGCGCCAGCAGCCTGGGCCGACTAGCGACCTACGAGCAGTACTTC; CDR3aa: CASSLGRLATYEQYF; d_gene: TRBD2; j_gene: TRBJ2-7; len: 15; v_gene: TRBV5-1; abundance: .
CDR3nt: TGCAGTGCTTCGGACAGTTACGAGCAGTACTTC; CDR3aa: CSASDSYEQYF; d_gene: .; j_gene: TRBJ2-7; len: 11; v_gene: TRBV20-1; abundance: .
CDR3nt: TGTGCCAGCTCACCAGGGGCAGGGAACACTGAAGCTTTCTTT; CDR3aa: CASSPGAGNTEAFF; d_gene: .; j_gene: TRBJ1-1; len: 14; v_gene: TRBV18; abundance: .
CDR3nt: TGTGCCAGCTCACCAATAGAGGTAGTCGGCGGGAGCGGAACCGGGGAGCTGTTTTTT; CDR3aa: CASSPIEVVGGSGTGELFF; d_gene: TRBD2; j_gene: TRBJ2-2; len: 19; v_gene: TRBV18; abundance: .
CDR3nt: TGTGCCAGCTCCCATACCGACGGGGGGAGGAGAGGCTACACCTTC; CDR3aa: CASSHTDGGRRGYTF; d_gene: .; j_gene: TRBJ1-2; len: 15; v_gene: TRBV18; abundance: .
CDR3nt: TGCGCCAGCAGCGACGGGACTAGCGGGCCCCTCTCCTACAATGAGCAGTTCTTC; CDR3aa: CASSDGTSGPLSYNEQFF; d_gene: TRBD2; j_gene: TRBJ2-1; len: 18; v_gene: TRBV5-1; abundance: .
CDR3nt: TGCAGCGTTGGCCTAGCGAGCTCCTACGAGCAGTACTTC; CDR3aa: CSVGLASSYEQYF; d_gene: .; j_gene: TRBJ2-7; len: 13; v_gene: TRBV29-1; abundance: .
CDR3nt: TGTGCCAGCTCACCACCGGTCAGGGGGCATGGGAATGAGCAGTTCTTC; CDR3aa: CASSPPVRGHGNEQFF; d_gene: TRBD1; j_gene: TRBJ2-1; len: 16; v_gene: TRBV18; abundance: .
CDR3nt: TGTGCCAGCAGCTTGAGAGCCGGGACTAGCGGGAGTGGGGGGACAGATACGCAGTATTTT; CDR3aa: CASSLRAGTSGSGGTDTQYF; d_gene: TRBD2; j_gene: TRBJ2-3; len: 20; v_gene: TRBV9; abundance: .
CDR3nt: TGTGCCAGTAAGGGGACAGGGGGCGCCCAGTATTCTGAAAAACTGTTTTTT; CDR3aa: CASKGTGGAQYSEKLFF; d_gene: TRBD1; j_gene: TRBJ1-4; len: 17; v_gene: TRBV19; abundance: .
CDR3nt: TGTGCCAGCACCGGTGGACAGGATATCTATGGCTACACCTTC; CDR3aa: CASTGGQDIYGYTF; d_gene: TRBD1; j_gene: TRBJ1-2; len: 14; v_gene: TRBV6-5; abundance: once
CDR3nt: TGTGCCTGGAGTATAAACCGGGACAGGGCTATGAACACTGAAGCTTTCTTT; CDR3aa: CAWSINRDRAMNTEAFF; d_gene: TRBD1; j_gene: TRBJ1-1; len: 17; v_gene: TRBV30; abundance: .
CDR3nt: TGCGCCAGCAGCTTGGAGGCAGGCAGAAGAACCTACGAGCAGTACTTC; CDR3aa: CASSLEAGRRTYEQYF; d_gene: .; j_gene: TRBJ2-7; len: 16; v_gene: TRBV5-1; abundance: .